The 29 T cell receptor beta chains presented below share a single source sample, sequenced in a study of shared clonotypes between healthy human individuals. Sequencing was performed with immunoSEQ multiplex PCR; in TCRdb, only in-frame clones are kept and a portion is missing. The table lists millions of clones, 85% to 95% of them singletons. Sample: naive CD4+ T cells sorted from blood. Subset: CD45RA+ positively selected. The receptors originated from a man aged 18 to 29 in good health.

The V call is TRBV28, the J call TRBJ1-5, with D possibly being TRBD1 (5 bases). The germline V and J ends were trimmed by 6 bases and 2 bases, with 14 bases remaining between them. The CDR3 loop spans 15 amino acids. Germline CDR1 reads MDHEN; CDR2 reads SYDVKM. CDR3 DNA: TGTGCCAGCAGGGACGGGGCGGGGGGCAATCAGCCCCAGCATTTT. The encoded protein is CASRDGAGGNQPQHF. Supplemented by reference TRBV28 and TRBJ1-5, the full variable domain reads DVKVTQSSRYLVKRTGEKVFLECVQDMDHENMFWYRQDPGLGLRLIYFSYDVKMKEKGDIPEGYSVSREKKERFSLILESASTNQTSMYLCASRDGAGGNQPQHFGDGTRLSIL.

The table lists this clone with a count of one. The chain links TRBV5-1 to TRBJ1-5; D is unresolved. Germline loops: CDR1 SGHRS, CDR2 YFSETQ. The CDR3 sequence is 17 residues long. V was shortened by 0 bases and J by 0 bases, with 13 bases between the two germline ends. This CDR3 reads CASSLGAGDSSNQPQHF. The CDR3, as DNA: TGCGCCAGCAGCTTGGGGGCAGGAGATTCTAGCAATCAGCCCCAGCATTTT.

The chain combines TRBV9 with TRBJ1-2, with a tentative D call TRBD1 (5 bases). This CDR3 has 14 amino acids. In germline, CDR1 is SGDLS, CDR2 YYNGEE. Between the trimmed V and J ends, which lost 4 bases and 1 base, there was a span of 11 bases. The CDR3 sequence: CASSPGGINYGYTF. Written as DNA, the CDR3 is TGTGCCAGCAGCCCTGGGGGGATTAACTATGGCTACACCTTC.

V usage is TRBV30 and J usage is TRBJ2-1; D is unresolved. The CDR3 covers 11 residues. Trimming removed 3 bases at V and 7 bases at J, with 7 bases between. CDR1 GTSNPN and CDR2 SVGIG come from the germline V gene (reference sequence). The CDR3, as DNA: TGTGCCTGGAGGGGTTGGAATGAGCAGTTCTTC. Translated: CAWRGWNEQFF.

This chain links TRBV18 with TRBJ2-2; TRBD2 is a possible D gene (6 bases). Germline V lookup: CDR1 KGHSH, CDR2 LQKENI. The CDR3 totals 13 residues. V shed 6 bases and J shed 5 bases, with 10 bases lying between them. CDR3 region: CASSQGGTGELFF. The CDR3 DNA reads as TGTGCCAGCTCCCAAGGAGGGACCGGGGAGCTGTTTTTT.

Notes on this clone: A much bigger clone sits one base away, suggesting this may be a read error. This same CDR3 is encoded by further DNA sequences in the sample. CDR3 loop: CAWTRTNTEAFF. The DNA for the CDR3 is TGTGCCTGGACCCGCACGAACACTGAAGCTTTCTTT. This rearrangement joins TRBV30 to TRBJ1-1; D gene unclear. The germline V gene has CDR1 GTSNPN and CDR2 SVGIG (reference sequence). The CDR3 is made up of 12 amino acids. V was shortened by 4 bases and J by 1 base, with 7 bases between the two germline ends. The complete variable domain, with remaining parts taken from reference TRBV30 and TRBJ1-1, reads SQTIHQWPATLVQPVGSPLSLECTVEGTSNPNLYWYRQAAGRGLQLLFYSVGIGQISSEVPQNLSASRPQDRQFILSSKKLLLSDSGFYLCAWTRTNTEAFFGQGTRLTVV.

The rearrangement joins TRBV5-1 to TRBJ2-3; tentatively, D is TRBD1 (6 bases). The V gene lost 5 bases and the J gene lost 6 bases, with 16 bases spanning the gap. The CDR3 consists of 14 residues. Looked up from germline, CDR1 is SGHRS and CDR2 is YFSETQ. CDR3 amino acids: CASRAGEERDTQYF. The CDR3 DNA reads TGCGCCAGCAGGGCAGGGGAAGAGAGGGATACGCAGTATTTT.

The chain uses TRBV25-1 and TRBJ2-7, with D maybe TRBD1 (5 bases). In germline, CDR1 is MGHDK, CDR2 SYGVNS. This CDR3 has 16 amino acids. V lost 1 base and J lost 3, with 16 bases in between. CDR3 in DNA: TGTGCCAGCAGTGAATCAGACAGCTCTTTTGACTACGAGCAGTACTTC. Protein product: CASSESDSSFDYEQYF.

The chain joins TRBV4-1 to TRBJ2-7; a possible D gene is TRBD2 (7 bases). The CDR3 sequence is 16 residues long. The germline V and J ends were trimmed by 4 bases and 5 bases, with 21 bases remaining between them. Germline CDR1 MGHRA, CDR2 YSYEKL. CDR3 sequence reads: CASSPEGGYITDEQYF. CDR3 sequence (DNA): TGCGCCAGCAGCCCTGAGGGGGGGTATATTACGGACGAGCAGTACTTC.

This clone was seen more than once but under ten times. The chain carries TRBV27 and TRBJ1-6; perhaps TRBD1 as D (5 bases). Germline CDR1 reads MNHEY; CDR2 reads SMNVEV (reference sequence). The CDR3 runs to 15 residues. Trimming cost V 7 bases and J 5 bases, with 15 bases left between them. CDR3 loop: CASTAGAADNSPLHF. The CDR3 DNA reads TGTGCCAGCACCGCCGGGGCGGCCGATAATTCACCCCTCCACTTT.

J is TRBJ2-2 and V is TRBV18, with 9 bases matching TRBD1. Per the germline V gene, CDR1 is KGHSH and CDR2 is LQKENI. V lost 2 bases to trimming and J lost 7 bases; unmatched junction nucleotides: 8. This CDR3 comprises 16 residues. CDR3 loop: CASSPASTGGSGELFF. The CDR3 region has the DNA TGTGCCAGCTCACCAGCATCCACAGGGGGCAGCGGGGAGCTGTTTTTT.

The chain is built from TRBV18 and TRBJ1-1; D call uncertain. V shed 3 bases and J shed 1 base, with 9 bases lying between them. This CDR3 is built from 14 residues. Germline-derived CDR1 and CDR2 are KGHSH and LQKENI. CDR3 bases: TGTGCCAGCTCACCGCCGCAGAAGAACACTGAAGCTTTCTTT. This translates into CASSPPQKNTEAFF.

The rearrangement links TRBV30 to TRBJ1-6, with TRBD1 identical over 9 bases. The V segment lost 4 bases and the J segment 7 bases; nucleotides outside the gene matches: 8. Per the germline V gene, CDR1 is GTSNPN and CDR2 is SVGIG (reference sequence). The CDR3 extends over 15 amino acids. The CDR3 DNA sequence: TGTGCCTGGATTTTCCGGGACAGGGTAAATTCACCCCTCCACTTT. Its protein is CAWIFRDRVNSPLHF.

The J gene is TRBJ1-4, the V gene TRBV28; D is unresolved. CDR1 is MDHEN and CDR2 is SYDVKM in the germline V gene. V lost 4 bases to trimming and J lost 8 bases, with 5 bases between them. CDR3 length: 11 residues. This CDR3 is CASSSEEKLFF. CDR3 bases: TGTGCCAGCAGTTCCGAAGAAAAACTGTTTTTT.

DNA for the CDR3: TGTGCCAGCAGTTACACTAGCGGAGGGACCTACAATGAGCAGTTCTTC. Translation: CASSYTSGGTYNEQFF. This rearrangement joins TRBV28 to TRBJ2-1; 8 bases match TRBD2. Germline-derived CDR1 and CDR2 are MDHEN and SYDVKM. CDR3 length equals 16 residues. With V trimmed by 4 bases and J by 2 bases, 7 bases remained unmatched.

Details on this clone: Different DNA sequences within this sample yield the same CDR3. Here the CDR3 reads CASSPTANTEAFF. The CDR3, as DNA: TGTGCCAGTAGTCCGACGGCGAACACTGAAGCTTTCTTT. The gene calls are TRBV19 and TRBJ1-1; D is undetermined. V dropped 5 bases and J dropped 1 base, with 8 bases sitting between them. Germline V gene sequence: CDR1 LNHDA, CDR2 SQIVND (reference sequence). The CDR3 has 13 residues.

This chain uses TRBV5-4 with TRBJ1-5, with D uncertain. CDR1 is SGHNT, CDR2 YYREEE, per germline (reference sequence). This CDR3 has 12 amino acids. Trimming pared 10 bases from V and 5 bases from J, leaving 13 bases between. CDR3 protein: CAFGRRDQPQHF. The CDR3 DNA reads as TGTGCCTTTGGACGGAGAGATCAGCCCCAGCATTTT.

The CDR3 loop is CASSLRPHPGNQPQHF. The DNA for the CDR3 is TGTGCCAGCAGCTTACGGCCCCACCCCGGGAATCAGCCCCAGCATTTT. The chain joins TRBV7-8 to TRBJ1-5, with D unresolved. This CDR3 is built from 16 residues. Trimming stripped 2 bases from V and 4 bases from J, with 15 bases between. The germline gives CDR1 SGHVS, CDR2 FQNEAQ. Combining the CDR3 with reference TRBV7-8 and TRBJ1-5 gives the whole variable domain GAGVSQSPRYKVAKRGQDVALRCDPISGHVSLFWYQQALGQGPEFLTYFQNEAQLDKSGLPSDRFFAERPEGSVSTLKIQRTQQEDSAVYLCASSLRPHPGNQPQHFGDGTRLSIL.

The chain couples TRBV4-3 to TRBJ2-1; D call uncertain. The CDR3 length is 16 residues. Germline values: CDR1 LGHNA, CDR2 YSLEER. Trimming pared 0 bases from V and 7 bases from J, leaving 16 bases between. CDR3 residues: CASSQEGNSLWNEQFF. The CDR3 nucleotides read TGCGCCAGCAGCCAAGAGGGTAACAGTTTGTGGAATGAGCAGTTCTTC.

V gene TRBV6-5 combines with J gene TRBJ1-2; tentative D call: TRBD1 (6 bases). This CDR3 region has 15 residues. Deletions cut 2 bases from V and 8 bases from J, with 18 bases between. CDR1 MNHEY and CDR2 SVGAGI come from the germline V gene. CDR3 nucleotide sequence: TGTGCCAGCAGTTACAGCTTACCGGGACACCGGGGCTACACCTTC. Translation gives CASSYSLPGHRGYTF.

The V gene is TRBV15, the J gene TRBJ2-4; 16 bases map to TRBD2. With 2 bases clipped from V and 0 bases from J, the junction kept 19 bases outside the gene matches. CDR3 length: 24 residues. From germline, CDR1 is LNHNV and CDR2 YYDKDF (reference sequence). The chain's CDR3 is CATSRNAPGTSGRESFVAKNIQYF. CDR3 nucleotides: TGTGCCACCAGCAGAAATGCCCCCGGGACTAGCGGGAGGGAGAGCTTTGTAGCCAAAAACATTCAGTACTTC.

With regard to this clone: Other DNA sequences within the sample encode an identical CDR3. CDR3 bases: TGTGCCAGTAGTATAGGGACAGGCTATGGCTACACCTTC. It yields the protein CASSIGTGYGYTF. This sequence joins TRBV19 and TRBJ1-2; TRBD1 aligns across 7 bases. The V and J ends lost 1 base and 4 bases, in that order; junction bases with no gene match: 0. The CDR3 contains 13 residues. CDR1 is LNHDA, CDR2 SQIVND, per germline (reference sequence).

The CDR3 DNA sequence: TGTGCCAGCAGATTGGACAGAGCTAACACTGAAGCTTTCTTT. Residues: CASRLDRANTEAFF. The chain couples TRBV7-9 to TRBJ1-1; the D gene is possibly TRBD1 (6 bases). V shed 6 bases and J shed 2 bases, with 13 bases lying between them. Germline CDR1 and CDR2: SEHNR and FQNEAQ (reference sequence). This CDR3 comprises 14 residues.

The rearrangement links TRBV6-1 to TRBJ2-7; no clear D gene. The CDR3 is 16 residues long. V was cut by 3 bases and J by 0 bases, with 15 bases left in between. Looked up from germline, CDR1 is MNHNS and CDR2 is SASEGT. CDR3 in amino acids: CASSDTVDRSSYEQYF. As DNA, the CDR3 is TGTGCCAGCAGTGACACCGTGGATCGTAGCTCCTACGAGCAGTACTTC.

The chain combines TRBV11-2 with TRBJ2-3; 8 positions agree with TRBD1. Germline V gene lookup returns CDR1 SGHAT and CDR2 FQNNGV. CDR3 size: 15 residues. V was clipped by 5 bases and J by 1 base; unmatched bases: 5. This CDR3 is CASSQQGEGTDTQYF. In DNA form, the CDR3 reads TGTGCCAGCAGCCAACAGGGGGAGGGCACAGATACGCAGTATTTT.

The V call is TRBV4-3, the J call TRBJ2-7, with a weak D call TRBD2 (8 bases). The CDR3 has 15 residues. The V end was cut by 1 base, the J end by 6 bases, with 16 bases between. Germline CDR1 and CDR2: LGHNA and YSLEER. The CDR3 sequence: CASSQVGLGGFEQYF. In DNA form, the CDR3 reads TGCGCCAGCAGCCAAGTGGGACTAGGGGGCTTCGAGCAGTACTTC.

The chain combines TRBV6-5 with TRBJ2-7; 12 nucleotides line up with TRBD2. CDR1 is MNHEY and CDR2 is SVGAGI in the germline V gene. The ends lost 7 bases at V and 6 bases at J; junction bases unmatched: 10. The CDR3 covers 15 residues. The CDR3 here is CASTPRWTSGAEQYF. The CDR3 DNA reads TGTGCCAGCACCCCCCGGTGGACTAGCGGGGCCGAGCAGTACTTC.

The chain has TRBV30 and TRBJ1-1, with D tentatively TRBD1 (5 bases). CDR1 GTSNPN and CDR2 SVGIG come from the germline V gene (reference sequence). Trimming removed 3 bases at V and 6 bases at J, with 17 bases between. CDR3 length equals 14 residues. CDR3 bases: TGTGCCTGGAGGGGGCAGCGGGGTTTGGCTGAAGCTTTCTTT. Translation: CAWRGQRGLAEAFF.

The rearrangement uses TRBV11-2 and TRBJ2-2; no reliable D call. Germline lookup yields CDR1 SGHAT and CDR2 FQNNGV. The V and J ends lost 2 bases and 1 base respectively, with 8 bases between them. CDR3 length: 15 residues. The CDR3 loop reads CASSLSKGNTGELFF. The CDR3 DNA is TGTGCCAGCAGCTTAAGTAAGGGGAACACCGGGGAGCTGTTTTTT.